These 28 T cell receptor beta chains were all obtained from the same sample, sequenced in a study of blood T cells in healthy people across ages. Alongside a J-beta primer mix, a sample-barcoded 5' primer served in a second PCR lasting about 6 to 11 cycles. One entry per CDR3 protein, called by TCRdb with MiXCR from the 5' RACE reads. The repertoire holds about 570,000 distinct CDR3 sequences, roughly 28% seen once, with roughly 20% in the top ten. The sample comprised blood. Every receptor here comes from a woman in her sixties or seventies in good health.

Points on this clonotype: The junction and the germline gene differ at one end; a read error may be behind it. V usage is TRBV29-1 and J usage is TRBJ2-2; 10 nucleotides align to TRBD1. This CDR3 comprises 15 residues. Germline V gene sequence: CDR1 SQVTM, CDR2 ANQGSEA. The DNA for the CDR3 is TGCAGCGTCGGACAGGGGGTAGGCGAGGCCGGGGAGCTGCTTTTT. Its protein product is CSVGQGVGEAGELLF.

This clonotype was seen only a few times. This chain uses TRBV10-2 with TRBJ2-7, with a weak D call TRBD1 (6 bases). This CDR3 has 12 amino acids. CDR1 and CDR2 from the germline V gene are WSHSY and SAAADI. V lost 10 bases and J lost 2, with 12 bases in between. DNA for the CDR3: TGCGCCACAGCCCGGGACACCTACGAGCAGTACTTC. This sequence encodes CATARDTYEQYF.

The V and J genes are TRBV3-1 and TRBJ1-2, with 8 bases aligning to TRBD1. The CDR3 length is 15 residues. Trimming at V came to 3 bases and at J to 4 bases, leaving 7 bases not matched to a gene. In germline, CDR1 is LGHDT, CDR2 YNNKEL (reference sequence). CDR3 sequence reads: CASSHGQGRGYGYTF. CDR3 nucleotides: TGTGCCAGCAGCCACGGACAGGGTAGGGGCTATGGCTACACCTTC.

The chain joins TRBV7-6 to TRBJ2-3; D is possibly TRBD1 (5 bases). Trimming removed 8 bases at V and 0 bases at J, with 12 bases between. From germline, CDR1 is SGHVS and CDR2 FNYEAQ. The CDR3 spans 14 residues. CDR3 amino acids: CASGKGASTDTQYF. In nucleotides, the CDR3 is TGTGCCAGCGGAAAAGGGGCTAGCACAGATACGCAGTATTTT.

The V gene is TRBV6-5, the J gene TRBJ1-4; 9 bases are a match to TRBD1. The length of the CDR3 is 13 residues. Germline V gives CDR1 MNHEY, CDR2 SVGAGI. Trimming removed 2 bases from V and 8 bases from J; junction bases left unmatched: 0. DNA of the CDR3: TGTGCCAGCAGTTACGGGACAGGGGAAAAACTGTTTTTT. Protein: CASSYGTGEKLFF.

The chain uses TRBV7-2 and TRBJ2-1; D might be TRBD2 (5 bases). Germline V CDR1 and CDR2: SGHTA, FQGNSA. Between the trimmed V and J ends, which lost 5 bases and 8 bases, there was a span of 13 bases. The CDR3 contains 13 residues. The CDR3 DNA sequence: TGTGCCAGCAGCAGCGGAAAGCGCGATGAGCAGTTCTTC. Its protein product is CASSSGKRDEQFF.

The table lists this clonotype with a few counts. V gene TRBV12-3 or TRBV12-4 combines with J gene TRBJ1-4; D ambiguous. The CDR3 covers 17 residues. V dropped 6 bases and J dropped 0 bases, with 17 bases sitting between them. CDR3 sequence: CASSPGMAFATNEKLFF. Here the CDR3 DNA reads TGTGCCAGCAGCCCCGGAATGGCCTTCGCAACTAATGAAAAACTGTTTTTT.

CDR3: CASSHGGGAIGAFF. The CDR3 region has the DNA TGTGCCAGCAGCCACGGCGGGGGCGCGATTGGAGCTTTCTTT. V usage is TRBV12-3 or TRBV12-4 and J usage is TRBJ1-1, with D tentatively TRBD1 (6 bases). Deletions cut 6 bases from V and 10 bases from J, with 21 bases between. CDR3 size: 14 residues.

This chain uses TRBV6-6 with TRBJ2-1, with TRBD2 as a possible D gene (8 bases). TRBJ2-7 matches the DNA end more closely, so the J call is doubtful. The germline V gene encodes CDR1 MNHNY and CDR2 SVGAGI (reference sequence). The CDR3 length is 15 residues. CDR3 region: CASSREGASSYEQYF. The CDR3 DNA sequence: TGTGCCAGCAGTCGGGAGGGGGCCAGCTCCTACGAGCAGTACTTC.

The CDR3 loop is CASSQVEGYGYTF. DNA of the CDR3: TGCGCCAGCAGCCAAGTCGAGGGCTATGGCTACACCTTC. The chain links TRBV4-3 to TRBJ1-2; D is unresolved. The CDR3 is 13 residues long. Per the germline V gene, CDR1 is LGHNA and CDR2 is YSLEER. V was pared by 1 base and J by 4 bases, with 7 bases between.

This clonotype was found a few times. Mismatch with germline at one junction end may stem from a read error. The chain combines TRBV20-1 with TRBJ2-7; no clear D gene. The CDR3 runs 12 residues. Germline CDR1 is DFQATT and CDR2 is SNEGSKA (reference sequence). The CDR3 is CNARVGPYEQYF. In DNA form, the CDR3 reads TGCAATGCTAGAGTAGGGCCCTACGAGCAGTACTTC.

The V call is TRBV4-2, the J call TRBJ1-4; D remains ambiguous. This CDR3 is built from 15 residues. The germline V gene has CDR1 LGHNA and CDR2 YNFKEQ. Trimming took 1 base from V and 7 from J, leaving 13 bases between them. The CDR3 bases are TGTGCCAGCAGCCAAGCTGAAGGAATGGGTGAAAAACTGTTTTTT. This sequence encodes CASSQAEGMGEKLFF.

In its sample, this clonotype was seen a few times. V gene TRBV7-9 combines with J gene TRBJ1-4; D uncertain. V lost 8 bases to trimming and J lost 8 bases, with 21 bases between them. The germline V gene encodes CDR1 SEHNR and CDR2 FQNEAQ (reference sequence). The CDR3 is made up of 15 amino acids. DNA of the CDR3: TGTGCCAGCCGATGGGGAGGCGGAGGAGAGGAAAAACTGTTTTTT. Its translation: CASRWGGGGEEKLFF.

The rearrangement uses TRBV29-1 and TRBJ2-1; D may be TRBD1 or TRBD2 (5 bases each). CDR3 length: 13 amino acids. Germline CDR1 SQVTM, CDR2 ANQGSEA. Trimming took off 7 bases at V and 4 bases at J, with 14 bases between the two ends. The CDR3 DNA reads TGCAGCGCCCAAGGGACGCCTTACAATGAGCAGTTCTTC. It translates to CSAQGTPYNEQFF.

In this sample, this clonotype turned up a few times. The rearrangement links TRBV5-1 to TRBJ2-5; D might be TRBD1 or TRBD2, each matching 5 bases. Gene TRBJ2-1 matches the end of the DNA better, so the J call may be wrong. CDR1 and CDR2 from the germline V gene are SGHRS and YFSETQ. The CDR3 is 12 amino acids. The CDR3 nucleotides read TGCGCCAGCAGCCCCGGGGCCTTTGAGCAGTTCTTC. Its translation: CASSPGAFEQFF.

The chain joins TRBV3-1 to TRBJ1-3, with D unresolved. CDR3 length equals 13 residues. Germline assignment: CDR1 LGHDT and CDR2 YNNKEL (reference sequence). With 2 bases removed from V and 2 bases from J, the gap between germline ends came to 4 bases. Here the CDR3 reads CASSQRPGNTIYF. DNA of the CDR3: TGTGCCAGCAGCCAAAGGCCTGGAAACACCATATATTTT.

This clonotype occurred a few times. This chain uses TRBV6-2 or TRBV6-3 with TRBJ1-4; 9 nucleotides line up with TRBD1. V shed 7 bases, J shed 5 bases, and the junction held 8 bases outside the gene matches. CDR3 length: 15 amino acids. CDR1 is MNHEY and CDR2 is SVGEGT in the germline V gene. CDR3 bases: TGTGCCAGCAACTTCGTCGGGACAGGGAATGAAAAACTGTTTTTT. Translated: CASNFVGTGNEKLFF.

The V and J genes are TRBV20-1 and TRBJ1-4; no definite D call. Germline V gene lookup returns CDR1 DFQATT and CDR2 SNEGSKA (reference sequence). The CDR3 contains 13 residues. The V and J ends lost 1 base and 7 bases respectively, with 10 bases between them. The CDR3, as DNA: TGCAGTGCTAGAGTAGGTCCGGGTGAAAAACTGTTTTTT. The encoded protein is CSARVGPGEKLFF.

The V gene is TRBV30, the J gene TRBJ1-1; D not resolved. The CDR3 covers 11 residues. V lost 2 bases and J 1 base, leaving 2 bases between the germline ends. CDR1 is GTSNPN, CDR2 SVGIG, per germline (reference sequence). The CDR3 loop reads CAWSKNTEAFF. The CDR3 DNA reads as TGTGCCTGGAGTAAGAACACTGAAGCTTTCTTT.

This clonotype was counted many times. CDR3 loop: CASSQEGRYSGNTIYF. DNA of the CDR3: TGTGCCAGCAGCCAAGAAGGACGGTACTCTGGAAACACCATATATTTT. V gene TRBV4-2 combines with J gene TRBJ1-3, with unresolved D. The V end lost 0 bases, the J end lost 0 bases, and 9 bases lay between the germline ends. Germline V lookup: CDR1 LGHNA, CDR2 YNFKEQ. This CDR3 spans 16 amino acids.

This clonotype was found once. This chain connects TRBV20-1 to TRBJ1-2; TRBD1 is a possible D gene (6 bases). Trimming cost V 4 bases and J 8 bases, with 17 bases left between them. The CDR3 has 13 amino acids. CDR1 and CDR2 (germline): DFQATT, SNEGSKA (reference sequence). CDR3 in DNA: TGCAGTGCTATTGGACAGCCAGCTCCAGGCTACACCTTC. It encodes CSAIGQPAPGYTF.

The chain carries TRBV7-8 and TRBJ2-5; 7 bases line up with TRBD1. The ends lost 1 base at V and 1 base at J; junction bases unmatched: 12. Per the germline V gene, CDR1 is SGHVS and CDR2 is FQNEAQ. This CDR3 is built from 18 residues. The CDR3 nucleotides are TGTGCCAGCAGCTTAGAGAGGCTGACAGGGTGGGTCCAAGAGACCCAGTACTTC. Translation: CASSLERLTGWVQETQYF.

This clonotype was counted only a few times. The CDR3 coding sequence is TGTGCCAGCAGCTTTTCAGACGGGAAGCAGTTCTTC. This translates into CASSFSDGKQFF. The chain uses TRBV5-6 and TRBJ2-1; TRBD2 might be the D (5 bases). The CDR3 loop spans 12 amino acids. V was pared by 2 bases and J by 11 bases, with 11 bases between. Germline CDR1 is SGHDT and CDR2 is YYEEEE.

The V and J genes are TRBV6-2 or TRBV6-3 and TRBJ2-5; 7 bases are shared with TRBD1. Per germline, CDR1 MNHEY and CDR2 SVGEGT. This CDR3 has 18 residues. The V segment lost 3 bases and the J segment 5 bases; nucleotides outside the gene matches: 18. This chain's CDR3 is CASSYTGRGGAFRETQYF. CDR3 bases: TGTGCCAGCAGTTATACCGGCAGAGGGGGCGCCTTTCGGGAGACCCAGTACTTC.

The rearrangement links TRBV5-1 to TRBJ1-2; 10 nucleotides agree with TRBD1. This CDR3 contains 14 residues. Germline CDR1 SGHRS, CDR2 YFSETQ. With 3 bases clipped from V and 2 bases from J, the junction kept 1 base outside the gene matches. The CDR3: CASSWDRGNYGYTF. The CDR3 DNA reads TGCGCCAGCAGCTGGGACAGGGGAAACTATGGCTACACCTTC.

The chain uses TRBV7-2 and TRBJ1-1; D may be TRBD1 (5 bases). Trimming took off 4 bases at V and 1 base at J, with 10 bases between the two ends. The CDR3 is 14 residues long. Germline V gene data show CDR1 as SGHTA and CDR2 as FQGNSA. The CDR3 DNA reads as TGTGCCAGCAGCTCGGGACGGGAGAACACTGAAGCTTTCTTT. Translating gives CASSSGRENTEAFF.

The gene calls are TRBV7-2 and TRBJ2-2; D gene ambiguous. The CDR3 is made up of 15 amino acids. CDR1 is SGHTA and CDR2 is FQGNSA in the germline V gene. With 1 base removed from V and 6 bases from J, the gap between germline ends came to 12 bases. The DNA for the CDR3 is TGTGCCAGCAGCTTAGTAGCCCCTCCCGCCGGGGAGCTGTTTTTT. Translation gives CASSLVAPPAGELFF. The complete variable domain, with remaining parts taken from reference TRBV7-2 and TRBJ2-2, reads GAGVSQSPSNKVTEKGKDVELRCDPISGHTALYWYRQSLGQGLEFLIYFQGNSAPDKSGLPSDRFSAERTGGSVSTLTIQRTQQEDSAVYLCASSLVAPPAGELFFGEGSRLTVL.

CDR3 loop: CASSSRIYEQYF. CDR3 bases: TGTGCCAGCAGCTCACGGATCTACGAGCAGTACTTC. This chain joins TRBV7-2 and TRBJ2-7, with D hard to call. The CDR3 loop spans 12 amino acids. Germline lookup yields CDR1 SGHTA and CDR2 FQGNSA. V dropped 4 bases and J dropped 3 bases, with 7 bases sitting between them.